This T cell receptor (beta chain) was documented in a study of cytomegalovirus exposure and HLA in healthy donors. The PCR ran on 60 Vbeta and 13 Jbeta primers. Data came from immunoSEQ multiplex PCR; TCRdb stores just in-frame clones and leaves some out. The repertoire holds some 160,000 clones, with roughly 72% as singletons. Study-wide results and limits: There were reportedly fewer N-insertions in an Asian-associated ancestry cluster than the approximately 670-donor mean, in a later analysis.

Trimming removed 4 bases from V and 4 bases from J; junction bases left unmatched: 8. Germline V gene sequence: CDR1 SGHRS, CDR2 YFSETQ. The CDR3 runs to 16 residues. Comments on this clone: Antigen unknown.

Source material: PBMCs. This receptor was obtained from a man aged 35 to 55 in good health and CMV-seronegative. The chain links TRBV5-1 to TRBJ2-2; 9 nucleotides align to TRBD2. The CDR3, as DNA: TGCGCCAGCAGCGGATCCCCAGCGGGAGGCACCGGGGAGCTGTTTTTT. This gives the protein CASSGSPAGGTGELFF.